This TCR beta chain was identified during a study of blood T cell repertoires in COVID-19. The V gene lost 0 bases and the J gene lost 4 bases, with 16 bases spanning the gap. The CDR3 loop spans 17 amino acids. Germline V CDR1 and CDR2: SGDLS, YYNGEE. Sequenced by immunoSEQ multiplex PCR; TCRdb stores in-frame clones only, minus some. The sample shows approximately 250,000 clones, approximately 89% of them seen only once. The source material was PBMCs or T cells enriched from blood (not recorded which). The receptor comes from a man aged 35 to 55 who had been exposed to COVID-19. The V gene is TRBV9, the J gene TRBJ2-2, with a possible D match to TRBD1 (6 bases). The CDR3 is CASSVATQGPTTGELFF. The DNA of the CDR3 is TGTGCCAGCAGCGTAGCTACACAGGGACCGACCACCGGGGAGCTGTTTTTT.